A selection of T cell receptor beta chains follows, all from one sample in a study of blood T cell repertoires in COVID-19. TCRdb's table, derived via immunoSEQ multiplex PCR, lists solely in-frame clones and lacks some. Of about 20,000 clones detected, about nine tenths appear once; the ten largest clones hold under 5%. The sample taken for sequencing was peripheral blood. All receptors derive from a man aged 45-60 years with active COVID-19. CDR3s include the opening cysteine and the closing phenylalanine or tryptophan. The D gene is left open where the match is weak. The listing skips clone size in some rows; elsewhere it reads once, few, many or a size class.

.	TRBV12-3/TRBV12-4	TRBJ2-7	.	CASSLATGEQYF	TGTGCCAGCAGTTTAGCGACAGGAGAGCAGTACTTC
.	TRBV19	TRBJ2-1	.	CASSYGGSAAISDNEQFF	TGTGCCAGTAGTTACGGTGGCAGCGCCGCAATCTCAGACAATGAGCAGTTCTTC
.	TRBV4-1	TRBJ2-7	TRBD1	CASRDSGGSEQYF	TGCGCCAGTAGAGACTCAGGGGGCAGCGAGCAGTACTTC
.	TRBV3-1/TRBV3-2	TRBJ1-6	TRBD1	CASSFSTGGSPLHF	TGTGCCAGCAGTTTTTCGACAGGGGGTTCCCCCCTCCACTTT
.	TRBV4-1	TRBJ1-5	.	CASSATGLLEPQHF	TGCGCCAGCAGCGCGACGGGTTTGTTGGAGCCCCAGCATTTT
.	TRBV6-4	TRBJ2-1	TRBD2	CATRLAGGSGYNEQFF	TGTGCCACGCGACTAGCGGGGGGATCTGGTTACAATGAGCAGTTCTTC
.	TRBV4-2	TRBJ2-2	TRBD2	CASRTGTRSTGELFF	TGTGCCAGCAGGACCGGGACTAGAAGCACCGGGGAGCTGTTTTTT
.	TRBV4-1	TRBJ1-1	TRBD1	CASSQDPGGWNTEAFF	TGCGCCAGCAGCCAAGACCCAGGGGGATGGAACACTGAAGCTTTCTTT
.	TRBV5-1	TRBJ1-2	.	CASSAPGRDGYTF	TGCGCCAGCAGCGCCCCAGGGCGTGATGGCTACACCTTC
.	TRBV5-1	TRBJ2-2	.	CASSLDSGGFEDTGELFF	TGCGCCAGCAGCTTGGACAGTGGGGGGTTCGAGGACACCGGGGAGCTGTTTTTT
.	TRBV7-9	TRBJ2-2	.	CASYISGNTGELFF	TGTGCCAGCTACATTAGCGGGAACACCGGGGAGCTGTTTTTT
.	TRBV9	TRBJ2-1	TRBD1	CASSHPRGTGYPLLSYNEQFF	TGTGCCAGCAGCCACCCGAGGGGGACAGGGTATCCACTACTCTCCTACAATGAGCAGTTCTTC
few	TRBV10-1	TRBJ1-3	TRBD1	CASSPGTGPSGNTIYF	TGCGCCAGCAGCCCGGGGACAGGGCCTTCTGGAAACACCATATATTTT
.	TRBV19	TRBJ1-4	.	CASSRTLAEKLFF	TGTGCCAGTAGCCGGACTTTGGCGGAAAAACTGTTTTTT
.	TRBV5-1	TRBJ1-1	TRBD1	CASSSPNDRAGNTEAFF	TGCGCCAGCAGCTCCCCCAACGACAGGGCGGGGAACACTGAAGCTTTCTTT